The 22 T cell receptor beta chains in this list originate from one sample, sequenced in a study of T cell repertoires in cytomegalovirus infection. MiXCR, run by TCRdb on the reads, gives a single entry per CDR3 protein. Of 700,000 to 950,000 distinct CDR3 sequences detected, over 25% appear once; the ten largest clones hold under 15%. Their antigens are not known. The sequencing used cultured CD8+ T cells from PBMCs, collected from culture after CMV antigen stimulation. The receptor source for this set is a human donor in good health (CMV status not recorded). Some clones in this sample may be carry-over from other donors' samples.

This clonotype turned up a few times. This sequence joins TRBV27 and TRBJ1-5; no clear D. The germline V and J ends were trimmed by 6 bases and 6 bases, with 9 bases remaining between them. The germline V gene has CDR1 MNHEY and CDR2 SMNVEV (reference sequence). The CDR3 runs 12 residues. CDR3 sequence reads: CASSPRGQPQHF. The CDR3 nucleotides read TGTGCCAGCAGCCCACGGGGTCAGCCCCAGCATTTT.

This clonotype has ten or more counts. This chain uses TRBV7-2 with TRBJ2-5, with 11 bases lining up with TRBD2. This CDR3 is built from 18 residues. Trimming cost V 2 bases and J 1 base; bases outside gene matches: 9. Per germline, CDR1 SGHTA and CDR2 FQGNSA. The CDR3 coding sequence is TGTGCCAGCAGCTTATGGAGTAGCGGGGGGGTCGTCCAAGAGACCCAGTACTTC. This gives the protein CASSLWSSGGVVQETQYF.

V and J are TRBV6-2 or TRBV6-3 and TRBJ1-1; D is unclear. Trimming shortened V by 6 bases and J by 5 bases, and 16 bases separated the two germline ends. The CDR3 totals 14 residues. The germline V gene encodes CDR1 MNHEY and CDR2 SVGEGT. In DNA, the CDR3 is TGTGCCAGCAGAGGAAGCCCAAGAGGTACTGAAGCTTTCTTT. Its protein is CASRGSPRGTEAFF.

The rearrangement uses TRBV27 and TRBJ1-3; no clear D gene. The CDR3 covers 13 residues. Trimming removed 5 bases at V and 3 bases at J, with 8 bases between. Germline loops: CDR1 MNHEY, CDR2 SMNVEV (reference sequence). The CDR3 spells CASSPESGNTIYF. The CDR3 nucleotides are TGTGCCAGCAGTCCTGAGAGTGGAAACACCATATATTTT.

The V call is TRBV27, the J call TRBJ1-2; no clear D. In germline, CDR1 is MNHEY, CDR2 SMNVEV (reference sequence). V was shortened by 6 bases and J by 2 bases, with 7 bases between the two germline ends. The CDR3 sequence is 12 residues long. Written as DNA, the CDR3 is TGTGCCAGCAGAGCGTCCAACTATGGCTACACCTTC. Protein: CASRASNYGYTF.

In its sample, this clonotype was seen many times. The chain carries TRBV27 and TRBJ1-1, with unresolved D. V was shortened by 3 bases and J by 1 base, with 6 bases between the two germline ends. Germline V gives CDR1 MNHEY, CDR2 SMNVEV (reference sequence). The CDR3 is 13 residues long. CDR3 loop: CASSFTRNTEAFF. CDR3 coding DNA: TGTGCCAGCAGTTTTACAAGGAACACTGAAGCTTTCTTT.

Only a few counts were recorded for this clonotype. The chain carries TRBV7-9 and TRBJ2-1; D might be TRBD2 (6 bases). Germline values: CDR1 SEHNR, CDR2 FQNEAQ (reference sequence). There are 17 residues in the CDR3. V gave up 2 bases and J gave up 5 bases, with 19 bases separating them. The CDR3 protein is CASSLWMAGPPNNEQFF. The CDR3 region has the DNA TGTGCCAGCAGCTTATGGATGGCGGGGCCTCCCAACAATGAGCAGTTCTTC.

In this sample, this clonotype turned up a few times. This rearrangement joins TRBV6-6 to TRBJ1-1, with D uncertain. This CDR3 contains 16 residues. V lost 0 bases to trimming and J lost 1 base, with 12 bases between them. Per the germline V gene, CDR1 is MNHNY and CDR2 is SVGAGI (reference sequence). The CDR3 region has the DNA TGTGCCAGCAGTTACTCGCGGGTTCCGACGAACACTGAAGCTTTCTTT. Amino acid sequence: CASSYSRVPTNTEAFF.

A few counts support this clonotype. This chain links TRBV11-1 with TRBJ1-1; D uncertain. Germline assignment: CDR1 SGHAT and CDR2 FQDESV (reference sequence). The V end was cut by 3 bases, the J end by 4 bases, with 12 bases between. CDR3 length: 14 residues. In nucleotides, the CDR3 is TGTGCCAGCAGCTTCAACAATGCCGGCACTGAAGCTTTCTTT. It codes for CASSFNNAGTEAFF.

The table lists this clonotype with a count of one. The chain joins TRBV12-5 to TRBJ2-5, with 8 bases aligning to TRBD2. The J segment lost 4 bases and the V segment lost 3 bases, leaving 7 bases of the junction unmatched. The CDR3 sequence is 15 residues long. Germline assignment: CDR1 LGHNT and CDR2 FRNRAP. DNA for the CDR3: TGTGCTAGTGGTTTCCGGGGGGGGGCTGGAGAGACCCAGTACTTC. It encodes CASGFRGGAGETQYF. The complete variable domain, with remaining parts taken from reference TRBV12-5 and TRBJ2-5, reads DARVTQTPRHKVTEMGQEVTMRCQPILGHNTVFWYRQTMMQGLELLAYFRNRAPLDDSGMPKDRFSAEMPDATLATLKIQPSEPRDSAVYFCASGFRGGAGETQYFGPGTRLLVL.

This clonotype was seen more than once but under ten times. V and J are TRBV25-1 and TRBJ2-5, with 9 bases aligning to TRBD1. CDR3 length equals 15 residues. Germline lookup yields CDR1 MGHDK and CDR2 SYGVNS. The ends lost 8 bases at V and 2 bases at J; junction bases unmatched: 9. The CDR3 is CASSLKDRGQETQYF. The CDR3 coding sequence is TGTGCCAGCTCCCTAAAGGACAGGGGTCAAGAGACCCAGTACTTC.

This clonotype was counted only a few times. This chain connects TRBV9 to TRBJ2-1; the match to TRBD2 covers 7 bases. Unmatched junction bases numbered 5, after V lost 0 bases and J lost 2 bases. Germline V CDR1 and CDR2: SGDLS, YYNGEE. This CDR3 contains 16 residues. The CDR3 is CASSVGGGGAYNEQFF. CDR3 sequence (DNA): TGTGCCAGCAGCGTAGGAGGCGGGGGAGCCTACAATGAGCAGTTCTTC.

Only a few counts were recorded for this clonotype. The rearrangement uses TRBV10-3 and TRBJ2-3; 9 bases agree with TRBD1. Per germline, CDR1 ENHRY and CDR2 SYGVKD. V gave up 8 bases and J gave up 2 bases; unmatched junction bases: 5. CDR3 length: 14 amino acids. CDR3 in amino acids: CAIGGQGLTDTQYF. CDR3 DNA sequence: TGTGCCATCGGAGGACAGGGGCTCACAGATACGCAGTATTTT.

The chain couples TRBV7-2 to TRBJ1-2, with 7 nucleotides matching TRBD1. J gave up 5 bases and V 1 base, and 10 bases lay outside the gene matches. The CDR3 totals 16 residues. Per the germline V gene, CDR1 is SGHTA and CDR2 is FQGNSA. CDR3 region: CASSLVSTGRIYGYTF. DNA for the CDR3: TGTGCCAGCAGCTTAGTATCGACAGGGCGCATTTATGGCTACACCTTC.

J is TRBJ2-5 and V is TRBV7-3; 10 bases agree with TRBD2. CDR3 length: 15 residues. With V trimmed by 6 bases and J by 5 bases, 9 bases remained unmatched. Germline lookup yields CDR1 SGHTA and CDR2 FQGTGA. CDR3 loop: CASSPSGGAMETQYF. Here the CDR3 DNA reads TGTGCCAGCAGTCCAAGCGGGGGGGCCATGGAGACCCAGTACTTC.

This clonotype has at least ten counts. The chain links TRBV19 to TRBJ2-1; 10 positions match TRBD2. V lost 9 bases to trimming and J lost 6 bases; unmatched junction nucleotides: 11. Looked up from germline, CDR1 is LNHDA and CDR2 is SQIVND (reference sequence). This CDR3 has 15 amino acids. In DNA, the CDR3 is TGTGCCAGCAGCTCGAGCGGGGGGGCTGGCAATGAGCAGTTCTTC. It translates to CASSSSGGAGNEQFF. The whole variable domain, filled in from reference TRBV19 and TRBJ2-1, reads DGGITQSPKYLFRKEGQNVTLSCEQNLNHDAMYWYRQDPGQGLRLIYYSQIVNDFQKGDIAEGYSVSREKKESFPLTVTSAQKNPTAFYLCASSSSGGAGNEQFFGPGTRLTVL.

This clonotype has at least ten counts. The J gene is TRBJ1-6, the V gene TRBV7-9; TRBD1 matches 9 bases. V lost 5 bases, J lost 7 bases, and 6 bases stayed unmatched. Germline V gene lookup returns CDR1 SEHNR and CDR2 FQNEAQ (reference sequence). The length of the CDR3 is 15 residues. The CDR3 region is CASSQLTGGNSPLHF. CDR3 bases: TGTGCCAGCAGCCAACTGACAGGGGGAAATTCACCCCTCCACTTT.

This clonotype was observed a handful of times. The gene calls are TRBV6-1 and TRBJ2-5; 7 bases align to TRBD1. Germline V gene sequence: CDR1 MNHNS, CDR2 SASEGT. The length of the CDR3 is 12 residues. The V segment lost 10 bases and the J segment 2 bases; nucleotides outside the gene matches: 4. CDR3 sequence reads: CATYRGQETQYF. DNA of the CDR3: TGTGCCACTTACAGGGGTCAAGAGACCCAGTACTTC.

This clonotype occurred many times. The gene calls are TRBV7-9 and TRBJ1-5; 8 bases match TRBD1. V trimming: 0 bases; J trimming: 4 bases; junction bases outside the gene matches: 5. Germline V gene sequence: CDR1 SEHNR, CDR2 FQNEAQ (reference sequence). This CDR3 has 16 residues. The CDR3, as DNA: TGTGCCAGCAGCTTAGCAGGACAGGGAGGAAATCAGCCCCAGCATTTT. Protein sequence: CASSLAGQGGNQPQHF.

This chain uses TRBV19 with TRBJ1-5; D may be TRBD1 (5 bases). Germline V gives CDR1 LNHDA, CDR2 SQIVND (reference sequence). The CDR3 has 14 residues. V was trimmed by 7 bases and J by 7 bases, leaving 17 bases between them. Here the CDR3 reads CASTPGEKLQPQHF. The CDR3, as DNA: TGTGCCAGTACCCCGGGGGAGAAATTGCAGCCCCAGCATTTT.

The chain carries TRBV20-1 and TRBJ1-2; weak D call: TRBD1 (5 bases). This CDR3 comprises 10 residues. Trimming took 7 bases from V and 5 from J, leaving 8 bases between them. Germline assignment: CDR1 DFQATT and CDR2 SNEGSKA (reference sequence). The CDR3 coding sequence is TGCAGTGGTGACAGTTATGGCTACACCTTC. Protein product: CSGDSYGYTF.

V is TRBV3-1 and J is TRBJ2-6; TRBD1 agrees at 7 bases. CDR3 length equals 19 residues. With 0 bases clipped from V and 0 bases from J, the junction kept 8 bases outside the gene matches. The germline V gene has CDR1 LGHDT and CDR2 YNNKEL (reference sequence). DNA for the CDR3: TGTGCCAGCAGCCAAGATCGGGACAGACCAAGCTCTGGGGCCAACGTCCTGACTTTC. As protein: CASSQDRDRPSSGANVLTF.